What follows are 25 T cell receptor beta chains derived from one specimen sequenced in a study of cytomegalovirus exposure and HLA in healthy donors. Use of 60 Vbeta and 13 Jbeta primers characterized the PCR. Repertoires were generated with immunoSEQ multiplex PCR, while TCRdb's copy carries only in-frame clones and drops some. The sample's table shows 50,000 to 70,000 clones. The sequenced material came from PBMCs. The receptors derive from a woman between 18 and 29 years old in good health and CMV-seronegative.

V and J are TRBV10-2 and TRBJ2-7; 12 bases align to TRBD2. With V trimmed by 3 bases and J by 3 bases, 6 bases remained unmatched. Germline V gives CDR1 WSHSY, CDR2 SAAADI. The CDR3 sequence is 16 residues long. CDR3 DNA: TGCGCCAGCAGTGACGTACTAGCGGGGGGACTCTACGAGCAGTACTTC. This codes for CASSDVLAGGLYEQYF.

The chain carries TRBV15 and TRBJ1-1, with D tentatively TRBD1 (6 bases). The germline gives CDR1 LNHNV, CDR2 YYDKDF (reference sequence). The CDR3 is made up of 13 amino acids. The ends were cut back, 6 bases at V and 1 base at J, with 9 bases in the middle. This CDR3 is CATSPQGNTEAFF. DNA for the CDR3: TGTGCCACCAGTCCACAGGGGAACACTGAAGCTTTCTTT.

The V gene is TRBV5-1, the J gene TRBJ1-1; D not resolved. The germline CDR1 and CDR2 sequences are SGHRS and YFSETQ. This CDR3 region has 14 residues. The V end was cut by 1 base, the J end by 5 bases, with 12 bases between. Here the CDR3 DNA reads TGCGCCAGCAGCTTGAGTCCCTCGGGGACTGAAGCTTTCTTT. Translating it yields CASSLSPSGTEAFF. Combining the CDR3 with reference TRBV5-1 and TRBJ1-1 gives the whole variable domain KAGVTQTPRYLIKTRGQQVTLSCSPISGHRSVSWYQQTPGQGLQFLFEYFSETQRNKGNFPGRFSGRQFSNSRSEMNVSTLELGDSALYLCASSLSPSGTEAFFGQGTRLTVV.

This chain uses TRBV4-1 with TRBJ1-5; D unclear. The CDR3 length is 18 residues. V lost 1 base and J lost 0, with 16 bases in between. The germline V gene encodes CDR1 MGHRA and CDR2 YSYEKL. The DNA for the CDR3 is TGCGCCAGCAGCCAAGCAGGTAGTGGTTTCGATAGCAATCAGCCCCAGCATTTT. This gives the protein CASSQAGSGFDSNQPQHF.

The chain joins TRBV4-2 to TRBJ2-5, with D maybe TRBD2 (6 bases). V dropped 0 bases and J dropped 4 bases, with 6 bases sitting between them. Germline V lookup: CDR1 LGHNA, CDR2 YNFKEQ. CDR3 size: 13 residues. The CDR3 loop is CASSQEGGETQYF. CDR3 DNA sequence: TGTGCCAGCAGCCAAGAGGGGGGAGAGACCCAGTACTTC.

As concerns this clone: At one end the junction does not follow the germline gene, possibly because of a read error. This rearrangement joins TRBV29-1 to TRBJ1-2; 8 bases are shared with TRBD1. This CDR3 has 12 amino acids. CDR1 and CDR2 (germline): SQVTM, ANQGSEA. In DNA, the CDR3 is TGCAGCGTCGAAGGACAGGGCTATGGCTACACCTTC. As protein: CSVEGQGYGYTF.

Concerning this clone itself: Other DNA variants within this sample encode the same CDR3. The chain has TRBV6-1 and TRBJ2-7; a weak D match, TRBD1 (6 bases). There are 14 residues in the CDR3. Germline V lookup: CDR1 MNHNS, CDR2 SASEGT. Between the trimmed V and J ends, which lost 6 bases and 2 bases, there was a span of 14 bases. As DNA, the CDR3 is TGTGCCAGCAGCGGGGACACAAACACCTACGAGCAGTACTTC. This encodes CASSGDTNTYEQYF.

A word on this clone: Germline and junction disagree at one end, which may indicate a read error. This chain's CDR3 is CAGPENRESF. The CDR3 region has the DNA TGCGCCGGCCCGGAAAACAGGGAGTCTTTT. The chain links TRBV10-1 to TRBJ1-1; perhaps TRBD1 as D (6 bases). In germline, CDR1 is WNHNN, CDR2 SYGVQD (reference sequence). The CDR3 contains 10 residues.

This chain joins TRBV15 and TRBJ1-6; 7 nucleotides align to TRBD1. V shed 1 base, J shed 10 bases, and the junction held 7 bases outside the gene matches. Looked up from germline, CDR1 is LNHNV and CDR2 is YYDKDF (reference sequence). The CDR3 runs 15 residues. The CDR3 bases are TGTGCCACCAGCAGAGGACAGGGATTGGGATCACCCCTCCACTTT. Its protein product is CATSRGQGLGSPLHF.

The rearrangement uses TRBV7-2 and TRBJ1-6; TRBD1 aligns across 9 bases. Germline V gene data show CDR1 as SGHTA and CDR2 as FQGNSA. V was clipped by 7 bases and J by 10 bases; unmatched bases: 11. The CDR3 is 15 residues long. In DNA form, the CDR3 reads TGTGCCAGCACCCCTTCGACAGGGGGTCGGTCACCCCTCCACTTT. This encodes CASTPSTGGRSPLHF.

This chain links TRBV29-1 with TRBJ2-3; TRBD1 aligns across 7 bases. CDR1 and CDR2 from the germline V gene are SQVTM and ANQGSEA. Trimming at V came to 4 bases and at J to 1 base, leaving 14 bases not matched to a gene. This CDR3 is built from 17 residues. The CDR3, as DNA: TGCAGCGTTGGAGCGCTAAGGGGGCAAGGCGGCACAGATACGCAGTATTTT. Its translation: CSVGALRGQGGTDTQYF.

This CDR3 reads CASSPSGVTSYEQYF. The CDR3 DNA reads as TGTGCCAGCTCACCATCGGGGGTTACCTCCTACGAGCAGTACTTC. The J gene is TRBJ2-7, the V gene TRBV18; weak D call: TRBD2 (6 bases). V gave up 2 bases and J gave up 0 bases, with 11 bases separating them. Germline values: CDR1 KGHSH, CDR2 LQKENI. The CDR3 contains 15 residues.

J is TRBJ2-1 and V is TRBV6-5, with 9 positions matching TRBD1. The CDR3 is 15 amino acids. The V segment lost 6 bases and the J segment 3 bases; nucleotides outside the gene matches: 6. Germline CDR1 reads MNHEY; CDR2 reads SVGAGI. The CDR3 reads CASREQGAGYNEQFF. For the CDR3, the DNA is TGTGCCAGCAGGGAACAGGGGGCCGGCTACAATGAGCAGTTCTTC.

This chain connects TRBV19 to TRBJ2-1; D may be TRBD2 (6 bases). V was pared by 3 bases and J by 9 bases, with 15 bases between. The CDR3 has 14 amino acids. Germline V CDR1 and CDR2: LNHDA, SQIVND (reference sequence). CDR3 DNA sequence: TGTGCCAGTAGTATCCTGGCGGGAAGGTCTGAGCAGTTCTTC. Translating gives CASSILAGRSEQFF.

This chain uses TRBV14 with TRBJ1-2; D ambiguous. V was pared by 4 bases and J by 3 bases, with 15 bases between. Germline lookup yields CDR1 SGHDN and CDR2 FVKESK. This CDR3 contains 15 residues. The CDR3 DNA is TGTGCCAGCAGCCCCGTGGACGGGAGAGACTATGGCTACACCTTC. It yields the protein CASSPVDGRDYGYTF.

This rearrangement joins TRBV4-1 to TRBJ1-2; D uncertain. The CDR3 totals 15 residues. Trimming cost V 0 bases and J 2 bases, with 10 bases left between them. The germline V gene encodes CDR1 MGHRA and CDR2 YSYEKL. DNA for the CDR3: TGCGCCAGCAGCCAAGAAAAAACTGTCAACTATGGCTACACCTTC. Residues: CASSQEKTVNYGYTF.

CDR3: CASGQGVNNEQFF. The CDR3 DNA sequence: TGTGCCAGCGGACAGGGGGTAAACAATGAGCAGTTCTTC. This rearrangement joins TRBV19 to TRBJ2-1; the match to TRBD1 covers 10 bases. Trimming at V came to 9 bases and at J to 5 bases, leaving 4 bases not matched to a gene. The germline V gene encodes CDR1 LNHDA and CDR2 SQIVND (reference sequence). The CDR3 spans 13 residues.

The rearrangement links TRBV19 to TRBJ2-1, with TRBD1 identical over 9 bases. CDR3 size: 14 residues. The trim removed 8 bases at V and 0 bases at J, leaving 2 bases unmatched. Germline CDR1 and CDR2: LNHDA and SQIVND (reference sequence). The CDR3 loop is CASSTGGSYNEQFF. The CDR3 DNA follows: TGTGCCAGTTCGACAGGGGGCTCCTACAATGAGCAGTTCTTC.

The chain carries TRBV6-6 and TRBJ1-1; D remains ambiguous. CDR3 length equals 13 residues. The V end was cut by 0 bases, the J end by 4 bases, with 6 bases between. CDR1 and CDR2 (germline): MNHNY, SVGAGI (reference sequence). CDR3 in amino acids: CASSYSVGTEAFF. The DNA for the CDR3 is TGTGCCAGCAGTTACTCGGTCGGCACTGAAGCTTTCTTT.

CDR3 in amino acids: CASSSRLAGARDEQYF. CDR3 nucleotides: TGTGCCAGCAGCTCCCGACTAGCGGGGGCCCGCGACGAGCAGTACTTC. The chain has TRBV4-2 and TRBJ2-7; 12 positions match TRBD2. The CDR3 contains 16 residues. CDR1 and CDR2 (germline): LGHNA, YNFKEQ. The junction had 10 bases not matched to a gene; V was cut back by 5 bases and J by 5 bases.

This rearrangement joins TRBV6-5 to TRBJ2-3; D may be TRBD1 (5 bases). The CDR3 runs 15 residues. V was pared by 2 bases and J by 0 bases, with 9 bases between. Per the germline V gene, CDR1 is MNHEY and CDR2 is SVGAGI. The CDR3 region is CASSYRGMSTDTQYF. The CDR3 DNA follows: TGTGCCAGCAGTTACAGGGGAATGAGCACAGATACGCAGTATTTT.

The chain uses TRBV6-1 and TRBJ2-3; perhaps TRBD2 as D (6 bases). The CDR3 loop spans 14 amino acids. The germline V gene has CDR1 MNHNS and CDR2 SASEGT. Trimming removed 9 bases from V and 5 bases from J, with 18 bases in between. Here the CDR3 DNA reads TGTGCCAGTGGAGGGGCCCGATTCCTAGATACGCAGTATTTT. Translated: CASGGARFLDTQYF.

The chain links TRBV6-1 to TRBJ1-5; D may be TRBD1 (5 bases). V dropped 6 bases and J dropped 3 bases, with 15 bases sitting between them. Germline lookup yields CDR1 MNHNS and CDR2 SASEGT. The length of the CDR3 is 15 residues. The CDR3 bases are TGTGCCAGCAGACCCTTGGCAGGGATCAATCAGCCCCAGCATTTT. Amino acid sequence: CASRPLAGINQPQHF.

The chain links TRBV30 to TRBJ2-7; the D is unclear. Germline V lookup: CDR1 GTSNPN, CDR2 SVGIG (reference sequence). The CDR3 is 14 residues long. V gave up 0 bases and J gave up 0 bases, with 9 bases separating them. CDR3 residues: CAWSVTGSSYEQYF. As DNA, the CDR3 is TGTGCCTGGAGTGTAACCGGGTCCTCCTACGAGCAGTACTTC.

The chain combines TRBV25-1 with TRBJ1-3; D is possibly TRBD1 (6 bases). This CDR3 spans 16 amino acids. Trimming cost V 1 base and J 4 bases, with 14 bases left between them. Germline CDR1 reads MGHDK; CDR2 reads SYGVNS. As DNA, the CDR3 is TGTGCCAGCAGTGAATTAGGGGGGGCCTCGGGAAACACCATATATTTT. Amino acids: CASSELGGASGNTIYF.